This TCR beta chain emerged from a study of spatial heterogeneity in lung cancer. Study-level background: Any follow-up PBMC samples that were available went on to be sequenced, and the median time to follow-up was around 22 months after resection. Each distinct TCR and UMI combination averaged more than ten appearances in raw reads. Consistent detection of more beta-chain than alpha-chain sequences was observed.

Only a few counts were recorded for this clonotype. The time point was: blood at routine non-recurrence follow-up after resection. In each case, whole RNA from tumor, nontumor lung or frozen PBMC was sequenced unsorted. Trimming removed 2 bases at V and 1 base at J, with 2 bases between. This CDR3 has 12 amino acids. Per germline, CDR1 ENHRY and CDR2 SYGVKD. TCRdb analysed the 5' RACE reads with MiXCR anew, one entry per CDR3 protein. The sample has roughly 70,000 distinct CDR3 sequences; over 7% are singletons. The V and J genes are TRBV10-3 and TRBJ1-1; unclear D gene. The sequences come from PBMCs, collected at follow-up. The receptor was derived from a female donor with early-stage non-small cell lung cancer. The CDR3 DNA reads TGTGCCATCAGTGAGAAGAACACTGAAGCTTTCTTT. It encodes CAISEKNTEAFF.